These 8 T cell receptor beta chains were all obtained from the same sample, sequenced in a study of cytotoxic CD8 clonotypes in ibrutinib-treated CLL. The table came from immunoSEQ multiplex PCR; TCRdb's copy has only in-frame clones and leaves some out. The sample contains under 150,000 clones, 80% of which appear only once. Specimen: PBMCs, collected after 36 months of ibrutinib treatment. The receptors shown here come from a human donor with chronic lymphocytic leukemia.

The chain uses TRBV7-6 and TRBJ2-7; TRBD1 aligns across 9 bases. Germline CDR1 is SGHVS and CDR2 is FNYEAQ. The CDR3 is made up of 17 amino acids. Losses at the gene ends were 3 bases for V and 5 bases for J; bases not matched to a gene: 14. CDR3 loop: CASSLLLQGTGWHEQYF. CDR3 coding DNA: TGTGCCAGCAGCTTGCTTTTGCAGGGGACAGGGTGGCACGAGCAGTACTTC.

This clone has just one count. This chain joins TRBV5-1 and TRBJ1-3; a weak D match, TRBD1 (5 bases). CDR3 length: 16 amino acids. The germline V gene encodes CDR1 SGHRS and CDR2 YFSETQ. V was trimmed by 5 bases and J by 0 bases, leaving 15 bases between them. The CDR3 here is CASSTESGGSGNTIYF. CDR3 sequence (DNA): TGCGCCAGCAGTACAGAATCGGGGGGCTCTGGAAACACCATATATTTT.

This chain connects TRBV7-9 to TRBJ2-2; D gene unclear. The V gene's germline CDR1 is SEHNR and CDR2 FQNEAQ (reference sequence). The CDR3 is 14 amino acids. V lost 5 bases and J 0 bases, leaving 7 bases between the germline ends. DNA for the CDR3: TGTGCCAGCAGCCCGAGCGCGAACACCGGGGAGCTGTTTTTT. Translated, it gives CASSPSANTGELFF.

CDR3 nucleotides: TGTGCCAGTAGTATATTGGGCTCGCAAGAGACCCAGTACTTC. Translation: CASSILGSQETQYF. This sequence joins TRBV19 and TRBJ2-5; no firm D call. The CDR3 runs to 14 residues. Germline CDR1 and CDR2: LNHDA and SQIVND (reference sequence). V was pared by 2 bases and J by 2 bases, with 9 bases between.

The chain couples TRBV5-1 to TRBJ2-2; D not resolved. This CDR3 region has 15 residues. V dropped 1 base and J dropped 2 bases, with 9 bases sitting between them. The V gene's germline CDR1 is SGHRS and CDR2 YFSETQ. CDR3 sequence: CASSLYGENTGELFF. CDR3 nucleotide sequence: TGCGCCAGCAGCTTGTATGGGGAAAACACCGGGGAGCTGTTTTTT.

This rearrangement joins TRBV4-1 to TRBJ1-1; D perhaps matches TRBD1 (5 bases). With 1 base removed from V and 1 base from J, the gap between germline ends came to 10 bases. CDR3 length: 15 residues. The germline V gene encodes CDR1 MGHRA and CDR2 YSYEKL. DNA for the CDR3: TGCGCCAGCAGCCAAGGTGTTGGGGGGAACACTGAAGCTTTCTTT. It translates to CASSQGVGGNTEAFF.

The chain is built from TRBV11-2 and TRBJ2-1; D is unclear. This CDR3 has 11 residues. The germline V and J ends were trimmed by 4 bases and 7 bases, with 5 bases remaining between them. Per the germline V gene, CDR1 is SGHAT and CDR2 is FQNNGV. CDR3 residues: CASSWSNEQFF. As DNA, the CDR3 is TGTGCCAGCAGCTGGAGTAATGAGCAGTTCTTC.

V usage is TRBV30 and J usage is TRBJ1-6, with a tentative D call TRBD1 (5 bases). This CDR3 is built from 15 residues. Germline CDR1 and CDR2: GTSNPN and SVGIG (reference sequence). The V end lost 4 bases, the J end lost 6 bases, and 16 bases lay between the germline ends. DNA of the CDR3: TGTGCCTGGACCAGGACAAGCAGCTTTAATTCACCCCTCCACTTT. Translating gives CAWTRTSSFNSPLHF. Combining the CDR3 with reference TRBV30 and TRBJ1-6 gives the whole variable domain SQTIHQWPATLVQPVGSPLSLECTVEGTSNPNLYWYRQAAGRGLQLLFYSVGIGQISSEVPQNLSASRPQDRQFILSSKKLLLSDSGFYLCAWTRTSSFNSPLHFGNGTRLTVT.